This record concerns one T cell receptor (beta chain) sequence. Its cognate antigen has yet to be identified. Base quality data are lacking; no much larger clone is found one base away. This sample stems from a study of somatic mutations in cytotoxic T cells in rheumatoid arthritis (dated by TCRdb to the late 2010s). Regarding the complete study: Patient peripheral blood (about 29 ml EDTA) was drawn right after diagnosis and before any treatment started. Whether expanded CD8+ T-cell clones in untreated, newly diagnosed rheumatoid arthritis carry somatic mutations was the study question, and clonality was characterized with TCRB deep sequencing. TCRB deep sequencing covered 50 to 75 patients with rheumatoid arthritis along with approximately 20 healthy controls. Some T-cell populations stained with V beta antibodies were sorted by flow on a FACSAria II or Sony SH800 to nearly 100% purity, with sorted V beta1+ cells additionally subjected to TCRB sequencing. Patient and control groups had essentially identical median ages. Results and caveats for the whole study, not just this receptor: The slight underrepresentation of TRBV07 in patients was not corrected for multiple comparisons. The antigen targets of the expanded CD8+ clones were unknown, and absence from virus-specific databases did not rule out viral specificity. In patients, CD8+ clonality rose with age (Spearman r ~ 0.49), which was not the case in healthy controls. In about an eighth of the roughly 60 patients, more than 20% of CD8+ cells belonged to the largest CD8+ clone, while several identical CD8+ TCRB sequences were shared between blood and synovial fluid. CD8+ T-cell clonality in rheumatoid arthritis patients was not significantly different from that in age-matched healthy controls.

CD4+ and CD8+ cells were isolated by positive magnetic bead selection on an AutoMACS, and purity was checked by flow cytometry. Initial screening for clonal expansions relied on flow cytometry with a TCR V beta antibody panel, after which sorted CD8+ fractions underwent TCRB deep sequencing for characterization. Isolation of peripheral blood mononuclear cells was done through Ficoll-Paque PLUS density gradient separation. Nucleospin Tissue or Tissue XS kits were used to extract DNA from CD4-enriched, CD8-enriched or PBMC samples, and a Qubit 2.0 fluorometer was used for quantification. The germline V gene encodes CDR1 LGHNT and CDR2 FRNRAP. The CDR3, cysteine through phenylalanine, is 16 amino acids long. This entry keeps only the CDR3 DNA: 48 bases, framed from base 1. The junction carries 14 bases between V and J, which are trimmed by 2 bases and 1 base respectively. Genomic DNA underwent TCRB CDR3 sequencing using the immunoSEQ assay. Per the authors' processing: Published virus-specific TCRB sequences were compared with patient CD8+ clones larger than 1%, and only a few matches were found. Analyses were restricted to productive TCRB rearrangements. Clonality was calculated as a Shannon entropy-based productive clonality index, and a clone was defined by a unique TCRB CDR3 sequence. Repertoire overlap for a pair of samples was computed from each clone's template counts relative to total templates per sample. A correlation with a Spearman r of 0.6 to 0.65 was found between V-gene usage by flow cytometry and V-gene usage by TCRB sequencing. TCRdb re-hosts the immuneACCESS table, in-frame sequences only. Its copies lack some clones; in the studies checked, an unresolved V gene accounts for under half of them, and the cause for the rest is not known. V and J calls and clone size come straight from that table; D and trimming were deduced from the DNA. The sample profile shows some 17,000 clones; roughly 74% of them were found once. The top ten hold 15% to 20% of the sample.

Input material: CD8+ T cells sorted from blood. The receptor chain draws on TRBV12-5 and TRBJ2-5; confidence is insufficient to name the D gene. The receptor's source is an adult with rheumatoid arthritis. In nucleotide form, the sequence is TGTGCTAGTGGTTTGCCCCCGACGACCGTCCAAGAGACCCAGTACTTC. Translated, it gives CASGLPPTTVQETQYF. When the CDR3 is completed using the reference TRBV12-5 and TRBJ2-5 genes on either side, the full variable domain is DARVTQTPRHKVTEMGQEVTMRCQPILGHNTVFWYRQTMMQGLELLAYFRNRAPLDDSGMPKDRFSAEMPDATLATLKIQPSEPRDSAVYFCASGLPPTTVQETQYFGPGTRLLVL.